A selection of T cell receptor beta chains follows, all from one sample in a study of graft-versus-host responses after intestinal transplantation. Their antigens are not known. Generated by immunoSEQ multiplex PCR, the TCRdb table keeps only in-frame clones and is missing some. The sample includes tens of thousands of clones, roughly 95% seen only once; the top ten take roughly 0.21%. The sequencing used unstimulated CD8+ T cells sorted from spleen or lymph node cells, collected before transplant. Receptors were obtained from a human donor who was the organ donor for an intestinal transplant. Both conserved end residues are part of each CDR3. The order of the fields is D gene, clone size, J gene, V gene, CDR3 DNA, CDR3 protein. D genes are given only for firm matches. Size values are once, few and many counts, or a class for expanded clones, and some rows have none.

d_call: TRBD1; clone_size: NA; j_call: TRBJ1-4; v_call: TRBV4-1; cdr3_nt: TGCGCCAGCAGCCAGGGGACAGGGTACGAAAAACTGTTTTTT; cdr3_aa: CASSQGTGYEKLFF
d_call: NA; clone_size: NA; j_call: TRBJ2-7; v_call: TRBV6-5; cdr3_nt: TGTGCCAGCAGTTCCGCAGGGCCCCGGGACGAGCAGTACTTC; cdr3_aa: CASSSAGPRDEQYF
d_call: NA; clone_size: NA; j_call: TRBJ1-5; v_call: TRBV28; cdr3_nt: TGTGCCAGCAGTTTATTACAGGCGACTCTCAATCAGCCCCAGCATTTT; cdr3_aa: CASSLLQATLNQPQHF
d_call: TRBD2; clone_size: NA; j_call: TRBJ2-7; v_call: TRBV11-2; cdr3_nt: TGTGCCAGCAGCGAAACACCGGGACTAGCGGGGGGGCGAGAGCAGTACTTC; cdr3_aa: CASSETPGLAGGREQYF
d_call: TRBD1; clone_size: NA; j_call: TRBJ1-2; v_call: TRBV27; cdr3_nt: TGTGCCAGCAGTTCACTAAACGACAGGGCCCCTAACTATGGCTACACCTTC; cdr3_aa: CASSSLNDRAPNYGYTF
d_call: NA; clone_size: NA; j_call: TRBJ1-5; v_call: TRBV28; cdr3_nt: TGTGCCTCGGGGGCAAGGAGGAACAATCAGCCCCAGCATTTT; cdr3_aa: CASGARRNNQPQHF
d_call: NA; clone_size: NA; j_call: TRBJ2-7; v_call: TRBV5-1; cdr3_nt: TGCGCCAGCAGCTTGGAGGCAGCCTACGAGCAGTACTTC; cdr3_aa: CASSLEAAYEQYF
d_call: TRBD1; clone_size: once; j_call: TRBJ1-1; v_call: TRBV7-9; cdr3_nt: TGTGCCAGCAGCCCCGTAGGGGGCGTTGAAGCTTTCTTT; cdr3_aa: CASSPVGGVEAFF
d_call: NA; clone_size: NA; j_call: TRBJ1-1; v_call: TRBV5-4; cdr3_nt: TGTGCCAGCGGAGGCGCTCTGAACACTGAAGCTTTCTTT; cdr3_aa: CASGGALNTEAFF
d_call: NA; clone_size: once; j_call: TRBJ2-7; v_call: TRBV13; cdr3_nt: TGTGCCAGCAGTCGGGGGTTCCTCTACGAGCAGTACTTC; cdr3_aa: CASSRGFLYEQYF
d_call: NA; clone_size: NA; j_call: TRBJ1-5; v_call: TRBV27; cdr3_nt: TGTGCCAGCAGTTTACGAGGTGGGCCCCAGCATTTT; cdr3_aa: CASSLRGGPQHF
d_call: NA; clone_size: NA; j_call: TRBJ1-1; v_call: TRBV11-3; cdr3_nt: TGTGCCAGCAGCCTAATAGAGGCGCCGGGGGGCACTGAAGCTTTCTTT; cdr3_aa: CASSLIEAPGGTEAFF
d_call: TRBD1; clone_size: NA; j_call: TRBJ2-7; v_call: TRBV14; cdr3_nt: TGTGCCAGCAGCCATCGACAGGGGGTCGGGGGCGACGAGCAGTACTTC; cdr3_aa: CASSHRQGVGGDEQYF
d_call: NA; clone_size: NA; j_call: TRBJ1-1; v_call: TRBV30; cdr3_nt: TGTGCCTGGAGTGGGGGCGCGAACACTGAAGCTTTCTTT; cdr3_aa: CAWSGGANTEAFF
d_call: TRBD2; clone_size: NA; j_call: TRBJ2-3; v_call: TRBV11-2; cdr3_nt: TGTGCCAGCAGCTTTGGACTAGCGGAATCAGATACGCAGTATTTT; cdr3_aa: CASSFGLAESDTQYF
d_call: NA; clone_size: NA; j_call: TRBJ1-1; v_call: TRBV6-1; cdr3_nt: TGTGCCAGCAGTGAAGTGACCCCGACGGCGGCTTTCTTT; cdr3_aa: CASSEVTPTAAFF
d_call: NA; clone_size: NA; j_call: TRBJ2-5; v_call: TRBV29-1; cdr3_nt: TGCAGCGTTGATCAAGAGACCCAGTACTTC; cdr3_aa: CSVDQETQYF
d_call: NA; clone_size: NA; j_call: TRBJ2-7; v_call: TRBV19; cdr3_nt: TGTGCCAGTAGTATGTTGCCTGGGACCTACGAGCAGTACTTC; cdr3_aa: CASSMLPGTYEQYF
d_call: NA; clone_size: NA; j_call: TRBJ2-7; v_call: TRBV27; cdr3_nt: TGTGCCAGCAGTTCGCTACAGGGAGTCGAGCAGTACTTC; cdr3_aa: CASSSLQGVEQYF
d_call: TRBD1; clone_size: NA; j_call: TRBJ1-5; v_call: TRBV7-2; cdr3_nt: TGTGCCACCGAACCGGGGACAGGGGGCCACGAGGGCAATCAGCCCCAGCATTTT; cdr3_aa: CATEPGTGGHEGNQPQHF
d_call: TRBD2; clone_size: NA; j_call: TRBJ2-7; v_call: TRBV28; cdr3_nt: TGTGCCAGCAGGTACGGGGGGGCTTACGAGCAGTACTTC; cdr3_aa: CASRYGGAYEQYF
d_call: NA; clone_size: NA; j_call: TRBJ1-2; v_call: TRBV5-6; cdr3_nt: TGTGCCAGCAGCTTAGGACAGAGCTATGGCTACACCTTC; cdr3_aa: CASSLGQSYGYTF
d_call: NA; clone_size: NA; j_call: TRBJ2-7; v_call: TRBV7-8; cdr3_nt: TGTGCCAGCAGCTTATTTGGGAGGAATTTCTCCTACGAGCAGTACTTC; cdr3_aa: CASSLFGRNFSYEQYF
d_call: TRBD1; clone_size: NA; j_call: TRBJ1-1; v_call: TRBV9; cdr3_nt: TGTGCCAGCAGCATTGGACAGGCCGGCGATGCTTTCTTT; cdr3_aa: CASSIGQAGDAFF
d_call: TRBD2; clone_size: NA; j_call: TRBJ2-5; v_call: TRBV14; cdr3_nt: TGTGCCAGCAGCCAGACGAGCGGGGCCCAAGAGACCCAGTACTTC; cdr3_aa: CASSQTSGAQETQYF
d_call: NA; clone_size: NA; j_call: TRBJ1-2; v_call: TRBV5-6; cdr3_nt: TGTGCCAGCAGCTTCGGTAATACCAACTATGGCTACACCTTC; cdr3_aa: CASSFGNTNYGYTF
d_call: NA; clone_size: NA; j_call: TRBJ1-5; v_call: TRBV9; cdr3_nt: TGTGCCAGCAGCGACGGACAGAATAGCAATCAGCCCCAGCATTTT; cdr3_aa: CASSDGQNSNQPQHF
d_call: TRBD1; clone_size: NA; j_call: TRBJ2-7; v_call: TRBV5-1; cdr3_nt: TGCGCCAGCAGCTTGGGAACGGCGGACAGGGTCAACGAGCAGTACTTC; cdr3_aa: CASSLGTADRVNEQYF
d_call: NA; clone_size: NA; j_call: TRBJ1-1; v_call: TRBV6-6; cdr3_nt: TGTGCCAGCAGTTTTTCGCCGGGCACTGAAGCTTTCTTT; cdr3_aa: CASSFSPGTEAFF
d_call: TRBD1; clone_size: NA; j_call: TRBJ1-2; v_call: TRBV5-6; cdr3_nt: TGTGCCAGCAGCTCGCCGGGACAGGAGATTTATGGCTACACCTTC; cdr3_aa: CASSSPGQEIYGYTF
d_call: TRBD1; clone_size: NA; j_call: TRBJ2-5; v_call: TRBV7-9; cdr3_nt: TGTGCCAGCAGCTTGAGACAGGGAATAACGGAGACCCAGTACTTC; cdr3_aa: CASSLRQGITETQYF
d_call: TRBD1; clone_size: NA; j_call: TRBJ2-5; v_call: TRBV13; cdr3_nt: TGTGCCAGCAGCATAAGACAGGGGCTCCAAGAGACCCAGTACTTC; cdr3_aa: CASSIRQGLQETQYF
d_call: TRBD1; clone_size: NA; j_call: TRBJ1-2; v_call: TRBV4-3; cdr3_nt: TGCGCCAGCAGCCAAGATCCGGGACAGGACTATGGCTACACCTTC; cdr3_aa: CASSQDPGQDYGYTF
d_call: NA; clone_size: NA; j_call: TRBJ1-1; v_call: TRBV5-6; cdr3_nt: TGTGCCAGCAGCTGGGCGGGGAACACTGAAGCTTTCTTT; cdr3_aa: CASSWAGNTEAFF
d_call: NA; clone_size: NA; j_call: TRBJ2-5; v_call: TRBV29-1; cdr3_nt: TGCAGCGTTGGGGGGGTACAAGGGCCTGAAGAGACCCAGTACTTC; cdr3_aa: CSVGGVQGPEETQYF
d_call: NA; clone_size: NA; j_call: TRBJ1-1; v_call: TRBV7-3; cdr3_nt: TGTGCCAGCAGCCAATACCCGGGGAACACTGAAGCTTTCTTT; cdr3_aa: CASSQYPGNTEAFF
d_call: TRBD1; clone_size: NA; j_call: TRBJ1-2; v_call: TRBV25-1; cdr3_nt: TGTGCCAGCAGCGACAGGGGTGGCTACACCTTC; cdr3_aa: CASSDRGGYTF
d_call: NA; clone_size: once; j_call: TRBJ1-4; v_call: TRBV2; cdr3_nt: TGTGCCAGCAGTGAAAAGGATGAATCCGAAAAACTGTTTTTT; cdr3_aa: CASSEKDESEKLFF
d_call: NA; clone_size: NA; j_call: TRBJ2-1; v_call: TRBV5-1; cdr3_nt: TGCGCCAGCAGCTTGGGGCCAGGAGAGCAGTTCTTC; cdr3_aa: CASSLGPGEQFF
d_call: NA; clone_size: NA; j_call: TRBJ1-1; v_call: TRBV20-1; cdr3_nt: TGCAGTGTTATTCAGGGAACTGAAGCTTTCTTT; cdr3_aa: CSVIQGTEAFF
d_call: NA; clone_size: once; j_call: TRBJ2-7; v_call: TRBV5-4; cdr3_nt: TGTGCCAGCAGCCCAGGACTTCAAGACAGTGCCAAGACTAGACTTGAAGAGCAGTACTTC; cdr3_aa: CASSPGLQDSAKTRLEEQYF
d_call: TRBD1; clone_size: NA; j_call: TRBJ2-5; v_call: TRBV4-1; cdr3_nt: TGCGCCAGCAGCCAAGATCTACAGGGGGTACCAGAGACCCAGTACTTC; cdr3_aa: CASSQDLQGVPETQYF
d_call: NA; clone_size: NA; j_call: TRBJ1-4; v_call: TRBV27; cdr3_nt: TGTGCCAGCAGACCTGACGTACAGGTTTCGCGGGAAAAACTGTTTTTT; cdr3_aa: CASRPDVQVSREKLFF
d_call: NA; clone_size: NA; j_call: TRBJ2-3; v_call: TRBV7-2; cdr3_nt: TGTGCCAGCAGCTTAGCTTCGGGGCATCCTGGGGATACGCAGTATTTT; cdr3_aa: CASSLASGHPGDTQYF
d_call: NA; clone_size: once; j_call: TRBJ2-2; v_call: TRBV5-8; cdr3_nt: TGTGCCAGCAGCTTGGATCCTACCGGACTCAACACCGGGGAGCTGTTTTTT; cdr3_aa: CASSLDPTGLNTGELFF
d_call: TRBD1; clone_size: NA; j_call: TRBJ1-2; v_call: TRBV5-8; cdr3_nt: TGTGCCAGCAGCTTGGGGCAGGGGGCCGTCTATGGCTACACCTTC; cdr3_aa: CASSLGQGAVYGYTF
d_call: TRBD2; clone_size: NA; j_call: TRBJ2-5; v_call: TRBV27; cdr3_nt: TGTGCCAGCAGTTTAGGGGCGGGGGGGTACCAAGAGACCCAGTACTTC; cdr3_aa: CASSLGAGGYQETQYF
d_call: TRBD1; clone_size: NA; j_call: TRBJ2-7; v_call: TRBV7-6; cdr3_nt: TGTGCCAGCAGCCTCGCAGGGGGTCCTTCCTACGAGCAGTACTTC; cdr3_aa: CASSLAGGPSYEQYF
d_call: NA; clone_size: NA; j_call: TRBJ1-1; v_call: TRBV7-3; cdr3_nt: TGTGCCAGCAGCTCACTAGGAGGAGGGGACACTGAAGCTTTCTTT; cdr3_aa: CASSSLGGGDTEAFF
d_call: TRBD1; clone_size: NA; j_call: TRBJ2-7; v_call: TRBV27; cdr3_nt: TGTGCCAGCAGTATGACAGGGACCTACGAGCAGTACTTC; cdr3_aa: CASSMTGTYEQYF
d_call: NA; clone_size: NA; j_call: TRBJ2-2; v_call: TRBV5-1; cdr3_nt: TGCGCCAGCAGCTTGGCCGGGACCGGGGAGCTGTTTTTT; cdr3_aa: CASSLAGTGELFF
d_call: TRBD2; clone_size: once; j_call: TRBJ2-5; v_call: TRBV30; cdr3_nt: TGTGCCTGGAGTTTGGGGCGGGGGGGTCGAGAGACCCAGTACTTC; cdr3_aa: CAWSLGRGGRETQYF
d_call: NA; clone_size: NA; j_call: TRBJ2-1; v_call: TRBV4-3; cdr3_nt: TGCGCCAGCAGCCAAGATCCCGGCCTTAGTGAGGGTTGGGCCTACAATGAGCAGTTCTTC; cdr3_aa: CASSQDPGLSEGWAYNEQFF
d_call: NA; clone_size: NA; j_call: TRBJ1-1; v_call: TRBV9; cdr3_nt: TGTGCCAGCAGCTTATGGGGGAGCACTGAAGCTTTCTTT; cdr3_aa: CASSLWGSTEAFF
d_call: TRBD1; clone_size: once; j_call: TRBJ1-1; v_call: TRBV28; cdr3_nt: TGTGCCAGCAGTCAACGGTCCGGGACAGGCATCTCGAACACTGAAGCTTTCTTT; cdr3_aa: CASSQRSGTGISNTEAFF